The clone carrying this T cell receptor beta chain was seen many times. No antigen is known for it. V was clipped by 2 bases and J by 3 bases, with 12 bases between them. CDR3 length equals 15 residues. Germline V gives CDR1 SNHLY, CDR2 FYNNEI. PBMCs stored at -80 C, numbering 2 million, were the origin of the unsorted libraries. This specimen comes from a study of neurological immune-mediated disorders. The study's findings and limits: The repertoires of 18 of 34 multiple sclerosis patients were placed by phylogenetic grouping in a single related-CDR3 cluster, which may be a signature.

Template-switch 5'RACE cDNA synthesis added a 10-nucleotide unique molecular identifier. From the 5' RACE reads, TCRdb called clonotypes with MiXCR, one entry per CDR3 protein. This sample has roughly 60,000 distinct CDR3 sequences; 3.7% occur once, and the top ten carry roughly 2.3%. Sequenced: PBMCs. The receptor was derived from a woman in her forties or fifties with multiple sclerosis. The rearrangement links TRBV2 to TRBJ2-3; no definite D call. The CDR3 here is CASSETGFSTDTQYF. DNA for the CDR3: TGTGCCAGCAGTGAAACCGGGTTTAGTACAGATACGCAGTATTTT.